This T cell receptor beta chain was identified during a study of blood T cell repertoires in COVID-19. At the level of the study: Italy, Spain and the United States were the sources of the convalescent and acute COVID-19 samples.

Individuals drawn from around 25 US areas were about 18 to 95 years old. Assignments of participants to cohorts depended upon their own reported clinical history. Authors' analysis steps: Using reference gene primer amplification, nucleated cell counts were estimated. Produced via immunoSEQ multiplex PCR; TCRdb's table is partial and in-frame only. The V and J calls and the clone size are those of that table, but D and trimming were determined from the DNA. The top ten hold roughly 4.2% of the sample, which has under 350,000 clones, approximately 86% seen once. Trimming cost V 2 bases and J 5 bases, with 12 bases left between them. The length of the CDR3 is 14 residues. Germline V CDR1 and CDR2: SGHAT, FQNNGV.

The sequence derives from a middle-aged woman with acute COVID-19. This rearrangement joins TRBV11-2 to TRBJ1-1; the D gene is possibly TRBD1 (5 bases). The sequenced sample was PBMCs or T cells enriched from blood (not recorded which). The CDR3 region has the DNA TGTGCCAGCAGCTTACATAAGGGGCTTACTGAAGCTTTCTTT. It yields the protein CASSLHKGLTEAFF.